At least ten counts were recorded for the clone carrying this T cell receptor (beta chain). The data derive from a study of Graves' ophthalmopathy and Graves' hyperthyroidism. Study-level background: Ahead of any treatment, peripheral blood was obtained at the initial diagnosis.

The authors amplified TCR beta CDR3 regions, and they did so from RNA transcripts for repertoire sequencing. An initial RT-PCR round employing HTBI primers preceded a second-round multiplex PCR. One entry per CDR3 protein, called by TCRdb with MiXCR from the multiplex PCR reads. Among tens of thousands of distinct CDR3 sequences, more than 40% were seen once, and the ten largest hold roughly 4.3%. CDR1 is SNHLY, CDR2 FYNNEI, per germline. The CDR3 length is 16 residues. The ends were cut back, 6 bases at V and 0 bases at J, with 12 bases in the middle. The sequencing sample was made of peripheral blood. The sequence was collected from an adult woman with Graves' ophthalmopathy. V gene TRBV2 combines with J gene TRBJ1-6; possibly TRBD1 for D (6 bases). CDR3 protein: CASSSDRSSYNSPLHF. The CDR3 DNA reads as TGTGCCAGCAGCTCAGACAGGAGCTCCTATAATTCACCCCTCCACTTT.